The 26 T cell receptor beta chains below were found in one sample sequenced in a study of shared clonotypes between healthy human individuals. Terminally differentiated effector memory CD45RA+ cells were excluded from the naive CD8 cells, which were CD45RO-negative and positively selected for CCR7. TCRdb's table, derived via immunoSEQ multiplex PCR, lists solely in-frame clones and lacks some. Among about 2 million clones, just under 95% were seen once, and the ten largest hold around 1%. The sample comprised naive CD8+ T cells sorted from blood. Source of these receptors: a man aged 18 to 30 in good health.

The chain has TRBV29-1 and TRBJ2-7, with D tentatively TRBD1 or TRBD2 (7 bases each). CDR3 length: 15 residues. Trimming cost V 5 bases and J 2 bases, with 19 bases left between them. Germline loops: CDR1 SQVTM, CDR2 ANQGSEA. The CDR3 DNA is TGCAGCGTTCTCGTTCCAGGGGGGGCCCCCTACGAGCAGTACTTC. This translates into CSVLVPGGAPYEQYF.

This rearrangement joins TRBV15 to TRBJ1-2; 8 nucleotides agree with TRBD1. The CDR3 is made up of 15 amino acids. From germline, CDR1 is LNHNV and CDR2 YYDKDF (reference sequence). V was clipped by 0 bases and J by 10 bases; unmatched bases: 10. The CDR3 DNA reads TGTGCCACCAGCAGAGATTCCCGGGACAGGCTCCCCTACACCTTC. Its translation: CATSRDSRDRLPYTF.

The chain carries TRBV28 and TRBJ2-3; possibly TRBD1 for D (6 bases). V lost 6 bases and J lost 4, with 20 bases in between. The CDR3 sequence is 16 residues long. Germline V gives CDR1 MDHEN, CDR2 SYDVKM. The CDR3 bases are TGTGCCAGCAGCCCCAGGACAGACCCACATCCAGATACGCAGTATTTT. Translating it yields CASSPRTDPHPDTQYF.

This sequence joins TRBV10-1 and TRBJ2-4, with TRBD2 matching over 8 bases. Per germline, CDR1 WNHNN and CDR2 SYGVQD (reference sequence). The CDR3 is 18 amino acids. The V and J ends lost 7 bases and 3 bases, in that order; junction bases with no gene match: 17. The DNA for the CDR3 is TGCGCCAGCACCGGTCTGACGGGGGGGAGGCCCAACAAAAACATTCAGTACTTC. Amino acids: CASTGLTGGRPNKNIQYF.

The V and J genes are TRBV7-9 and TRBJ2-1, with D unclear. Trimming cost V 5 bases and J 4 bases, with 12 bases left between them. Germline CDR1 reads SEHNR; CDR2 reads FQNEAQ (reference sequence). The CDR3 totals 14 residues. For the CDR3, the DNA is TGTGCCAGCAGCCCCCCACTTAATTACAATGAGCAGTTCTTC. Translated: CASSPPLNYNEQFF.

The V gene is TRBV14, the J gene TRBJ2-2; D gene uncertain. Germline V gives CDR1 SGHDN, CDR2 FVKESK. V gave up 0 bases and J gave up 7 bases, with 9 bases separating them. This CDR3 spans 14 amino acids. The CDR3 DNA follows: TGTGCCAGCAGCCAAGACTGGGAAATCGGGGAGCTGTTTTTT. This sequence encodes CASSQDWEIGELFF. The variable domain in full, with the rest retrieved from reference TRBV14 and TRBJ2-2, is EAGVTQFPSHSVIEKGQTVTLRCDPISGHDNLYWYRRVMGKEIKFLLHFVKESKQDESGMPNNRFLAERTGGTYSTLKVQPAELEDSGVYFCASSQDWEIGELFFGEGSRLTVL.

This rearrangement joins TRBV4-1 to TRBJ1-2, with TRBD1 as a possible D gene (5 bases). This CDR3 spans 14 amino acids. V lost 4 bases and J 1 base, leaving 10 bases between the germline ends. CDR1 and CDR2 (germline): MGHRA, YSYEKL. This CDR3 is CASSPQTDNYGYTF. CDR3 nucleotides: TGCGCCAGCAGCCCCCAGACAGATAACTATGGCTACACCTTC.

Comment on this clone: Other DNA sequences in this sample translate to the same CDR3. The CDR3 DNA follows: TGTGCCAGCAGCCCAGATTCCGCAGATACGCAGTATTTT. This sequence encodes CASSPDSADTQYF. The chain couples TRBV13 to TRBJ2-3; D gene unclear. This CDR3 has 13 amino acids. V dropped 5 bases and J dropped 4 bases, with 10 bases sitting between them. The germline gives CDR1 PRHDT, CDR2 FYEKMQ (reference sequence).

This rearrangement joins TRBV4-1 to TRBJ2-2; 9 nucleotides line up with TRBD2. This CDR3 comprises 18 residues. CDR1 MGHRA and CDR2 YSYEKL come from the germline V gene. Trimming removed 4 bases from V and 2 bases from J; junction bases left unmatched: 11. The CDR3 DNA reads TGCGCCAGCAGCCGGGGTAGCGGGAGTACGGTCAACACCGGGGAGCTGTTTTTT. This codes for CASSRGSGSTVNTGELFF.

The chain employs TRBV7-9 and TRBJ1-1; TRBD1 is a possible D gene (5 bases). V was pared by 2 bases and J by 8 bases, with 12 bases between. The CDR3 extends over 13 amino acids. Germline V gives CDR1 SEHNR, CDR2 FQNEAQ (reference sequence). The CDR3 sequence: CASSLKREGEAFF. The CDR3 coding sequence is TGTGCCAGCAGCTTAAAAAGGGAGGGGGAAGCTTTCTTT.

The chain combines TRBV18 with TRBJ1-5, with D unresolved. From germline, CDR1 is KGHSH and CDR2 LQKENI. Trimming removed 6 bases from V and 5 bases from J, with 11 bases in between. This CDR3 contains 13 residues. CDR3 in amino acids: CASSTWDDQPQHF. CDR3 sequence (DNA): TGTGCCAGCTCGACATGGGATGATCAGCCCCAGCATTTT.

This clone was counted between two and nine times. The sample carries other DNA sequences with the same CDR3. J is TRBJ2-7 and V is TRBV6-1; 8 bases align to TRBD1. From germline, CDR1 is MNHNS and CDR2 SASEGT. J was trimmed by 3 bases and V by 6 bases; bases with no gene match: 1. The CDR3 is made up of 12 amino acids. The CDR3: CASRDRGYEQYF. CDR3 sequence (DNA): TGTGCCAGCAGAGACAGGGGCTACGAGCAGTACTTC.

The rearrangement joins TRBV10-3 to TRBJ1-5; tentative D call: TRBD1 (6 bases). Germline loops: CDR1 ENHRY, CDR2 SYGVKD. The germline V and J ends were trimmed by 10 bases and 5 bases, with 15 bases remaining between them. CDR3 size: 13 residues. The CDR3 nucleotides are TGTGCCACCTCGATAGGGGGAGATCAGCCCCAGCATTTT. Amino acid sequence: CATSIGGDQPQHF.

This chain joins TRBV10-3 and TRBJ2-6; D unresolved. The CDR3 totals 15 residues. Germline CDR1 and CDR2: ENHRY and SYGVKD. The germline V and J ends were trimmed by 4 bases and 11 bases, with 18 bases remaining between them. For the CDR3, the DNA is TGTGCCATCAGTGCCGACCGTTCCCCGGGTTACGTCCTGACTTTC. Its protein is CAISADRSPGYVLTF.

The chain joins TRBV7-8 to TRBJ2-1, with D perhaps TRBD1 (5 bases). Germline lookup yields CDR1 SGHVS and CDR2 FQNEAQ. The CDR3 covers 17 residues. Deletions cut 1 base from V and 5 bases from J, with 18 bases between. The CDR3 nucleotides are TGTGCCAGCAGCTTAGGGAGCCAATTCTGGGGCGACAATGAGCAGTTCTTC. It is translated as CASSLGSQFWGDNEQFF. The full variable domain, its missing parts supplied by reference TRBV7-8 and TRBJ2-1, is GAGVSQSPRYKVAKRGQDVALRCDPISGHVSLFWYQQALGQGPEFLTYFQNEAQLDKSGLPSDRFFAERPEGSVSTLKIQRTQQEDSAVYLCASSLGSQFWGDNEQFFGPGTRLTVL.

Here the CDR3 DNA reads TGTGCCAGCAGCTTGAGTCCGCGCCGGACAGGGCGCAATGAGCAGTTCTTC. Translation gives CASSLSPRRTGRNEQFF. The rearrangement uses TRBV11-2 and TRBJ2-1, with 8 bases fitting TRBD1. CDR1 SGHAT and CDR2 FQNNGV come from the germline V gene. This CDR3 spans 17 amino acids. The ends lost 3 bases at V and 6 bases at J; junction bases unmatched: 13.

The CDR3 sequence is CASSLPFGEQYF. DNA of the CDR3: TGTGCCAGCAGTTTGCCCTTTGGCGAGCAGTACTTC. V gene TRBV27 combines with J gene TRBJ2-7; D is unresolved. In germline, CDR1 is MNHEY, CDR2 SMNVEV (reference sequence). Deletions cut 3 bases from V and 6 bases from J, with 9 bases between. There are 12 residues in the CDR3.

On this clone: Other DNA sequences from this sample encode an identical CDR3 as well. The rearrangement links TRBV19 to TRBJ2-1, with D unclear. This CDR3 has 13 residues. Trimming took 3 bases from V and 5 from J, leaving 8 bases between them. Germline V CDR1 and CDR2: LNHDA, SQIVND (reference sequence). The CDR3 is CASSILSDNEQFF. Here the CDR3 DNA reads TGTGCCAGTAGTATCCTTTCAGACAATGAGCAGTTCTTC.

This chain connects TRBV9 to TRBJ1-2; TRBD1 aligns across 7 bases. CDR3 size: 17 residues. Germline trimming cut 3 bases from V and 3 bases from J; bases unmatched to any gene: 14. The V gene's germline CDR1 is SGDLS and CDR2 YYNGEE. CDR3 residues: CASSDPQTGTWDYGYTF. The CDR3, as DNA: TGTGCCAGCAGCGACCCTCAGACAGGGACATGGGACTATGGCTACACCTTC.

This clone occurred once. V gene TRBV27 combines with J gene TRBJ2-1; TRBD2 matches at 7 bases. Trimming cost V 6 bases and J 1 base; bases outside gene matches: 9. This CDR3 region has 16 residues. Germline-derived CDR1 and CDR2 are MNHEY and SMNVEV (reference sequence). CDR3 coding DNA: TGTGCCAGCAGCTTTGAGCGGGACCCATCCTACAATGAGCAGTTCTTC. It encodes CASSFERDPSYNEQFF.

The chain joins TRBV2 to TRBJ1-3; weak D call: TRBD1 (5 bases). From germline, CDR1 is SNHLY and CDR2 FYNNEI. The CDR3 contains 12 residues. The V end was cut by 7 bases, the J end by 6 bases, with 10 bases between. CDR3 protein: CASTGGENTIYF. The CDR3, as DNA: TGTGCCAGCACGGGGGGAGAAAACACCATATATTTT.

This chain connects TRBV19 to TRBJ2-3; no clear D gene. Trimming cost V 6 bases and J 2 bases, with 9 bases left between them. CDR3 length equals 13 residues. Looked up from germline, CDR1 is LNHDA and CDR2 is SQIVND (reference sequence). CDR3 sequence: CASSGDLTDTQYF. The DNA of the CDR3 is TGTGCCAGTAGCGGAGACCTCACAGATACGCAGTATTTT.

The V call is TRBV7-9, the J call TRBJ2-3; 12 bases agree with TRBD2. Germline CDR1 and CDR2: SEHNR and FQNEAQ (reference sequence). There are 16 residues in the CDR3. V dropped 5 bases and J dropped 2; count of bases not matched to a gene: 5. As DNA, the CDR3 is TGTGCCAGCAGCCCGACTAGCGGGGGACTCACAGATACGCAGTATTTT. It is translated as CASSPTSGGLTDTQYF.

A word on this clone: The sample holds other DNA sequences that translate to the same CDR3. The genes are TRBV11-2 and TRBJ2-7, with 7 bases that match TRBD2. There are 15 residues in the CDR3. Trimming at V came to 1 base and at J to 0 bases, leaving 3 bases not matched to a gene. CDR1 and CDR2 from the germline V gene are SGHAT and FQNNGV. CDR3 sequence reads: CASSLGPGGSYEQYF. DNA of the CDR3: TGTGCCAGCAGCTTAGGGCCGGGGGGCTCCTACGAGCAGTACTTC. Full variable domain (outside the CDR3, taken from reference TRBV11-2 and TRBJ2-7): EAGVAQSPRYKIIEKRQSVAFWCNPISGHATLYWYQQILGQGPKLLIQFQNNGVVDDSQLPKDRFSAERLKGVDSTLKIQPAKLEDSAVYLCASSLGPGGSYEQYFGPGTRLTVT.

The V and J genes are TRBV11-2 and TRBJ2-5, with 10 bases identical to TRBD2. The CDR3 sequence is 18 residues long. Trimming cost V 8 bases and J 0 bases; bases outside gene matches: 15. Germline loops: CDR1 SGHAT, CDR2 FQNNGV. The chain's CDR3 is CASSASGSGGPYQETQYF. As DNA, the CDR3 is TGTGCCAGCTCCGCTTCGGGTAGCGGGGGGCCGTACCAAGAGACCCAGTACTTC.

The chain joins TRBV15 to TRBJ2-3; TRBD1 is a possible D gene (6 bases). The CDR3 sequence is 16 residues long. Germline V gene sequence: CDR1 LNHNV, CDR2 YYDKDF (reference sequence). With 3 bases removed from V and 0 bases from J, the gap between germline ends came to 13 bases. The CDR3 spells CATSSPGTTSTDTQYF. As DNA, the CDR3 is TGTGCCACCAGCAGTCCAGGGACAACTAGCACAGATACGCAGTATTTT.